This T cell receptor beta chain was retrieved from a study of identical twins (dated by TCRdb to between 2015 and 2016). Broadly, across the study: The study deep-sequenced TCR alpha and beta repertoires from monozygotic twins, unrelated adults of various ages and cord blood to test whether fetal clonotypes persist. Replicate twin experiments were performed at different times using different library preparation protocols to rule out contamination. Results the study describes overall, beyond this receptor: Zero-insertion analyses could be partly confounded by invariant T cells such as MAIT and iNKT, though diverse VJ usage argued against such confounding for most clonotypes. In beta out-of-frame sequences, excess twin sharing was weaker, because having fewer shared sequences lowered the signal-to-noise ratio. Out-of-frame TCR alpha sharing in monozygotic twins was systematically underestimated by recombination models, whereas sharing between unrelated individuals was in agreement with the recombination models. Compared with coincidental sharing between unrelated individuals, out-of-frame TCR alpha sequences shared between twins showed an excess of sequences with low generation probability. Because the same donors could not be followed over many years, the conclusions depended on cross-sectional statistical analysis. Abundant cord blood beta clonotypes carried fewer insertions; young adult naive repertoires showed a weaker similar trend, while memory repertoires showed none.

The germline V gene (reference sequence) provides CDR1 DFQATT and CDR2 SNEGSKA. The cysteine opens and the phenylalanine closes a CDR3 of 14 amino acids. The CDR3 DNA has 42 bases and is translated from base 1. V has 7 bases trimmed and J has 6 bases trimmed; junction bases matching no gene number 12. Library generation was performed with 5' RACE. Sequenced using an Illumina HiSeq 2000. A universal primer binding site was added through template switching, and the final cDNA carried a unique molecular identifier so that TCR cDNA molecules could be counted accurately. Specific primers in the conserved constant-segment region were used to synthesize first-strand cDNA for TCR alpha and beta chains. To control for contamination, every cDNA library carried two barcodes: a SMART-Mk sample barcode plus Illumina barcodes. Two successive PCR steps introduced TruSeq adapter sequences along with Illumina sample barcodes. Sequencing of the TCR alpha and beta cDNA libraries was done on the Illumina HiSeq platform using custom primers. In the source study's methods: MiGEC was used to process raw reads and extract unique molecular identifiers, and MiXCR was used to find CDR3 positions. Recombination models were inferred per individual with the repgenHMM and IGoR tools using an EM algorithm. Shared clonotypes were analyzed with the tcR package in R, and sharing was normalized by the product of cloneset sizes. To study raw recombination free of thymic and clonal selection effects, out-of-frame nonproductive sequences were analyzed. Through fastp at Q25 and MiXCR, TCRdb rebuilt clones from the public reads, retaining in-frame beta chains. Each CDR3 protein gets just one entry, which takes the most common genes and DNA from the rows behind it. TCRdb's processing, not the study's, gives the V and J calls here. This sample lists hundreds of thousands of distinct CDR3 sequences; 15% to 20% were detected once. The ten largest clones take up approximately 14% of the sample.

This clonotype has a handful of counts. No cognate antigen has been identified for it. No base qualities exist here, and no much larger clone lies one base off it. Every donor in the study was a healthy Caucasian. The twin cohort consisted of three pairs of female monozygotic twins, all aged roughly 18 to 30 years. RNA for TCR libraries was isolated from peripheral blood mononuclear cells. These data are also associated with another study on T cells expressing NK-cell markers. In that second paper, the authors write: Seven or eight donors provided sorted CD3+CD56+NKG2C+, CD3+CD56+NKG2C- and CD3+CD56-NKG2C+ T-cell subsets, whose TCR beta-chain repertoires were profiled. Of the eight sequenced donors, seven were found to be HCMV-seropositive and one was found to be HCMV-seronegative. In several experiments an anti-gammadeltaTCR antibody was added to restrict sorting to alphabetaTCR-expressing T cells. For over five donors, the dominant CD3+CD56+NKG2C+ clonotypes were among the top 10 CD8+ clonotypes and accounted for roughly 1.0-7.5% of CD8+ T cells. Those dominant clonotypes were again the most abundant among CD3+CD56-NKG2C+ cells in a handful of donors, at roughly 25-65%. Whether the expanded NKG2C-expressing T cell clones were specific for HCMV antigens remained unclear. All eight donors whose samples were sequenced were randomly selected healthy volunteers, three of them men and five women. To determine HCMV serostatus, a commercial ELISA kit was used to detect HCMV-specific IgG in serum. Bulk peripheral blood T-cell repertoires were additionally sequenced from unsorted PBMC for six donors. MIGEC was used to demultiplex reads and group reads by UMI, and MiTCR was used to assemble and quantify clonotypes. To exclude erroneous sequences, any TCR cDNA sequence not supported by at least two reads was discarded. The tcR package was used for downstream repertoire analysis, with clonotypes matched between fractions based on CDR3 nucleotide sequence plus V segment. VDJmatch was used to annotate antigen specificity against VDJdb, with one amino acid substitution in CDR3 allowed.

The receptor was derived from a woman aged 18-29 years in good health. The receptor chain draws on TRBV20-1 and TRBJ2-7; the central 10 bases match TRBD1. What was sequenced was PBMCs. The DNA sequence reads TGCAGTGTTAGGCGGACAGGGGGGCTGCGCGAGCAGTACTTC. It translates as CSVRRTGGLREQYF.